The present TCR beta chain was sequenced within a study of blood T cell repertoires in COVID-19. Overall study: The United States, Italy and Spain were the sources of the acute and convalescent COVID-19 samples. Sources were T cells, B-cell-depleted T cells, or PBMCs; the material itself was cDNA or gDNA.

Authors' data handling: Reference gene primer amplification gave estimated nucleated cell counts. Profiled with immunoSEQ multiplex PCR; TCRdb holds only in-frame clones, not every one. The V and J calls and the clone size are those of that table, but D and trimming were determined from the DNA. The sample includes some 54,000 clones, around four fifths of them seen just once. For this clone: An end of the junction does not agree with germline; a read error may underlie this.

This CDR3 is 15 amino acids long. Germline values: CDR1 SSHAT, CDR2 FNYEAQ (reference sequence). The chain links TRBV7-7 to TRBJ1-3; TRBD1 might be the D (6 bases). The TCR comes from a man in his 70s with active COVID-19. The sample was peripheral blood. The CDR3 DNA reads as TGTGCTAGCAGCTACAGGGCGGGCTCTGGAAACACCATATATTTT. Translated: CASSYRAGSGNTIYF.